This T cell receptor beta chain stems from a study of blood T cell repertoires in COVID-19. Study in general: The study drew acute and convalescent COVID-19 samples from the United States, Italy and Spain. Sources were T cells, B-cell-depleted T cells, or PBMCs; the material itself was cDNA or gDNA.

The CDR3 runs to 15 residues. CDR1 is MNHEY and CDR2 is SVGAGI in the germline V gene. V lost 6 bases to trimming and J lost 0 bases, with 14 bases between them. In the authors' methods: Amplification of reference gene primers was used by the study to estimate nucleated cell counts. TCRdb keeps only in-frame clones here, not all; method: immunoSEQ multiplex PCR. V and J calls and clone size follow that table, whereas D and trimming were derived from the DNA. The table includes under 450,000 clones, 86% detected once. The origin of this receptor is a woman aged 55-75 years with COVID-19, enrolled during active disease. This chain connects TRBV6-5 to TRBJ1-1, with D tentatively TRBD1 (6 bases). The source material was peripheral blood. The CDR3 region has the DNA TGTGCCAGCAGACCCCGGACAGCCATGAACACTGAAGCTTTCTTT. Amino acids: CASRPRTAMNTEAFF.